The 21 T cell receptor beta chains below come from one sample, sequenced in a study of blood T cells in healthy people across ages. Primers used in a second PCR of roughly 7 to 12 cycles were a sample-barcoded 5' primer and a J-beta primer mix. Using its own MiXCR run on the 5' RACE reads, TCRdb lists one record per CDR3 protein. This table holds 850,000 or so distinct CDR3 sequences, 29% found once. Sequenced input: blood. Source of these receptors: an elderly woman in good health.

This clonotype was detected many times. The rearrangement uses TRBV15 and TRBJ2-5; D is unclear. Germline assignment: CDR1 LNHNV and CDR2 YYDKDF (reference sequence). CDR3 size: 13 residues. The V end was cut by 5 bases, the J end by 2 bases, with 9 bases between. This chain's CDR3 is CATSPTLQETQYF. The DNA for the CDR3 is TGTGCCACCAGCCCGACACTTCAAGAGACCCAGTACTTC.

The V and J genes are TRBV27 and TRBJ1-2; the match to TRBD1 covers 8 bases. Germline V gives CDR1 MNHEY, CDR2 SMNVEV (reference sequence). The CDR3 length is 14 residues. V gave up 5 bases and J gave up 8 bases; unmatched junction bases: 10. This chain's CDR3 is CASSKRDRGGGYTF. In nucleotides, the CDR3 is TGTGCCAGCAGTAAACGCGACAGGGGCGGAGGCTACACCTTC.

There are many counts of this clonotype. The rearrangement links TRBV7-9 to TRBJ2-5; weak D call: TRBD1 (6 bases). This CDR3 has 14 amino acids. CDR1 and CDR2 (germline): SEHNR, FQNEAQ (reference sequence). Trimming shortened V by 0 bases and J by 4 bases, and 9 bases separated the two germline ends. Written as DNA, the CDR3 is TGTGCCAGCAGCTTAGCCAGGGGTGGAGAGACCCAGTACTTC. Translating gives CASSLARGGETQYF.

This clonotype has ten or more counts. The V call is TRBV6-2 or TRBV6-3, the J call TRBJ2-1; TRBD2 agrees at 7 bases. Germline V CDR1 and CDR2: MNHEY, SVGEGT. Trimming cost V 6 bases and J 0 bases; bases outside gene matches: 14. CDR3 length: 18 residues. DNA of the CDR3: TGTGCCAGCAGCCATCCCGCATACCCGGGGGGCTCCTACAATGAGCAGTTCTTC. Amino acid sequence: CASSHPAYPGGSYNEQFF.

Comment on this clonotype: This sequence may be a read error, since a much larger clone differs from it by one base. CDR3: CASSVQPAGLAGGTQFF. The CDR3 DNA reads as TGTGCCAGCAGCGTACAGCCAGCGGGTCTCGCGGGAGGGACCCAGTTCTTC. The chain is built from TRBV9 and TRBJ2-1; 9 positions agree with TRBD2. V lost 1 base and J lost 13; bases outside the gene matches: 18. In germline, CDR1 is SGDLS, CDR2 YYNGEE. The CDR3 sequence is 17 residues long. Looking up the rest from reference TRBV9 and TRBJ2-1 gives the full variable domain: DSGVTQTPKHLITATGQRVTLRCSPRSGDLSVYWYQQSLDQGLQFLIQYYNGEERAKGNILERFSAQQFPDLHSELNLSSLELGDSALYFCASSVQPAGLAGGTQFFGPGTRLTVL.

The rearrangement uses TRBV9 and TRBJ2-5; D is possibly TRBD2 (5 bases). The CDR3 has 17 amino acids. V lost 0 bases and J 0 bases, leaving 15 bases between the germline ends. Germline loops: CDR1 SGDLS, CDR2 YYNGEE. CDR3: CASSVAPDWRNQETQYF. CDR3 in DNA: TGTGCCAGCAGCGTAGCCCCGGACTGGCGAAACCAAGAGACCCAGTACTTC. Drawing the rest from reference TRBV9 and TRBJ2-5, the complete variable domain is DSGVTQTPKHLITATGQRVTLRCSPRSGDLSVYWYQQSLDQGLQFLIQYYNGEERAKGNILERFSAQQFPDLHSELNLSSLELGDSALYFCASSVAPDWRNQETQYFGPGTRLLVL.

The gene calls are TRBV4-2 and TRBJ2-6, with TRBD2 as a possible D gene (5 bases). The ends were cut back, 0 bases at V and 2 bases at J, with 20 bases in the middle. This CDR3 has 20 amino acids. CDR1 and CDR2 from the germline V gene are LGHNA and YNFKEQ. The CDR3 DNA is TGTGCCAGCAGCCAAGATTTGGGTTCGGCGCCCGGGGCTGGGGCCAACGTCCTGACTTTC. This sequence encodes CASSQDLGSAPGAGANVLTF.

This clonotype was seen ten or more times. J is TRBJ1-1 and V is TRBV12-3 or TRBV12-4; TRBD1 might be the D (6 bases). The V and J ends lost 8 bases and 8 bases respectively, with 12 bases between them. The length of the CDR3 is 11 residues. The CDR3 nucleotides read TGTGCCAGCGGACAGTCCTCCGAAGCTTTCTTT. Translated: CASGQSSEAFF.

This clonotype showed up many times. This sequence joins TRBV11-2 and TRBJ2-5; the match to TRBD1 covers 10 bases. Trimming removed 5 bases from V and 4 bases from J; junction bases left unmatched: 10. CDR3 length: 16 residues. CDR1 and CDR2 from the germline V gene are SGHAT and FQNNGV. CDR3 amino acids: CASSLRQGAPLETQYF. CDR3 in DNA: TGTGCCAGCAGCCTTAGACAGGGGGCTCCGTTAGAGACCCAGTACTTC. Variable domain in full (rest from reference TRBV11-2 and TRBJ2-5): EAGVAQSPRYKIIEKRQSVAFWCNPISGHATLYWYQQILGQGPKLLIQFQNNGVVDDSQLPKDRFSAERLKGVDSTLKIQPAKLEDSAVYLCASSLRQGAPLETQYFGPGTRLLVL.

Points on this clonotype: Being one base from a much bigger clone, this may be a read error. The chain recombines TRBV20-1 with TRBJ2-5; D is unresolved. This CDR3 region has 13 residues. In germline, CDR1 is DFQATT, CDR2 SNEGSKA (reference sequence). The CDR3 sequence: CSARGQLQEAQYF. The CDR3 DNA reads TGCAGTGCTAGAGGGCAGCTCCAAGAGGCCCAGTACTTC.

Of note for this clonotype: This may be a read error: a much more frequent sequence differs by one nucleotide. The rearrangement joins TRBV29-1 to TRBJ2-2; a weak D match, TRBD2 (5 bases). Germline assignment: CDR1 SQVTM and CDR2 ANQGSEA. The length of the CDR3 is 11 residues. The CDR3 loop is CSVTSTGERFF. CDR3 sequence (DNA): TGCAGCGTTACGTCCACCGGGGAGCGGTTTTTT.

This clonotype was seen ten or more times. The chain combines TRBV7-2 with TRBJ1-1, with D unresolved. The CDR3 is 14 amino acids. The V gene's germline CDR1 is SGHTA and CDR2 FQGNSA. Trimming left V 2 bases short and J 5 bases short, with 12 bases between. The CDR3 loop is CASSLLRAATEAFF. CDR3 DNA: TGTGCCAGCAGCTTATTGAGGGCGGCGACTGAAGCTTTCTTT.

Notes on this clonotype: A much more abundant neighbour one base away suggests this may be a read error. The chain is built from TRBV7-9 and TRBJ2-3; D possibly corresponds to TRBD1 (6 bases). Germline V lookup: CDR1 SEHNR, CDR2 FQNEAQ (reference sequence). The CDR3 sequence is 15 residues long. The CDR3 DNA follows: TGTGCCAGCAGCTTAGTGGGGGCCCTCACAAATACGCAGTATTTT. Translating gives CASSLVGALTNTQYF.

The chain uses TRBV10-3 and TRBJ1-4; perhaps TRBD1 as D (5 bases). CDR3 length: 19 residues. Between the trimmed V and J ends, which lost 2 bases and 7 bases, there was a span of 26 bases. Germline CDR1 ENHRY, CDR2 SYGVKD. CDR3 sequence: CAISEGRELTYTASEKLFF. Here the CDR3 DNA reads TGTGCCATCAGTGAGGGCAGGGAGTTGACTTACACGGCTAGTGAAAAACTGTTTTTT.

This clonotype was seen many times. The DNA of the CDR3 is TGTGCCAGCAGCTTACCGCAAGACAGAACCTATGGCTACACCTTC. This codes for CASSLPQDRTYGYTF. The genes are TRBV7-9 and TRBJ1-2; maybe TRBD1 (5 bases). Germline V gene lookup returns CDR1 SEHNR and CDR2 FQNEAQ (reference sequence). The CDR3 has 15 amino acids. With 2 bases removed from V and 4 bases from J, the gap between germline ends came to 14 bases.

In its sample, this clonotype was seen many times. The chain has TRBV20-1 and TRBJ2-5, with 14 positions matching TRBD2. Germline V lookup: CDR1 DFQATT, CDR2 SNEGSKA (reference sequence). The junction had 12 bases not matched to a gene; V was cut back by 5 bases and J by 1 base. CDR3 size: 18 residues. The CDR3 coding sequence is TGCAGTGCTTCCGGACTAGCGGGGGGCCCTACGCGCCAAGAGACCCAGTACTTC. It is translated as CSASGLAGGPTRQETQYF.

Comment on this clonotype: Possible read error: a much larger clone is one base away. This chain connects TRBV2 to TRBJ2-7; a possible D gene is TRBD1 (6 bases). CDR3 length: 15 amino acids. Germline lookup yields CDR1 SNHLY and CDR2 FYNNEI. With 3 bases removed from V and 7 bases from J, the gap between germline ends came to 19 bases. In DNA form, the CDR3 reads TGTGCCAGCAGTGAGGGCAGGGGCTTCGACAATGAGCAGTACTTC. It yields the protein CASSEGRGFDNEQYF. Using reference TRBV2 and TRBJ2-7 for the parts outside the CDR3, the full variable domain is EPEVTQTPSHQVTQMGQEVILRCVPISNHLYFYWYRQILGQKVEFLVSFYNNEISEKSEIFDDQFSVERPDGSNFTLKIRSTKLEDSAMYFCASSEGRGFDNEQYFGPGTRLTVT.

In this sample, this clonotype turned up many times. The gene calls are TRBV10-3 and TRBJ2-5, with D hard to call. The V end was cut by 3 bases, the J end by 7 bases, with 12 bases between. The CDR3 covers 13 residues. CDR1 ENHRY and CDR2 SYGVKD come from the germline V gene. The DNA for the CDR3 is TGTGCCATCAGTGAATCGAATTCGGGGACCCAGTACTTC. It translates to CAISESNSGTQYF.

This rearrangement joins TRBV29-1 to TRBJ1-1; D ambiguous. Germline loops: CDR1 SQVTM, CDR2 ANQGSEA. The CDR3 sequence is 12 residues long. V was pared by 7 bases and J by 2 bases, with 11 bases between. The CDR3 region is CSGRESNTEAFF. In DNA form, the CDR3 reads TGCAGCGGGAGGGAATCTAACACTGAAGCTTTCTTT.

This clonotype was recorded at least ten times. The J gene is TRBJ1-2, the V gene TRBV11-2; 9 bases are shared with TRBD1. The CDR3 totals 14 residues. Looked up from germline, CDR1 is SGHAT and CDR2 is FQNNGV. V shed 3 bases, J shed 4 bases, and the junction held 3 bases outside the gene matches. CDR3 DNA: TGTGCCAGCAGCTTGGGACAGGGAAGCTATGGCTACACCTTC. Protein sequence: CASSLGQGSYGYTF.

This clonotype has ten or more counts. CDR3 sequence reads: CASSASLAGGLQETQYF. The CDR3 bases are TGTGCCAGCAGTGCTAGTCTAGCGGGGGGGCTCCAAGAGACCCAGTACTTC. This chain links TRBV2 with TRBJ2-5; 12 bases match TRBD2. Germline V gives CDR1 SNHLY, CDR2 FYNNEI. The junction had 7 bases not matched to a gene; V was cut back by 4 bases and J by 1 base. This CDR3 is built from 17 residues. Full variable domain (rest looked up from reference TRBV2 and TRBJ2-5): EPEVTQTPSHQVTQMGQEVILRCVPISNHLYFYWYRQILGQKVEFLVSFYNNEISEKSEIFDDQFSVERPDGSNFTLKIRSTKLEDSAMYFCASSASLAGGLQETQYFGPGTRLLVL.